The clone carrying this T cell receptor (beta chain) was detected a few times. Its cognate antigen is unknown. Germline CDR1 reads SGHKS; CDR2 reads YYEKEE (reference sequence). V was clipped by 3 bases and J by 3 bases, with 19 bases between them. This CDR3 is 16 amino acids long. The data derive from a study of identical twins. In TCRdb, the 5' RACE reads were re-called with MiXCR into one record per CDR3 protein. This sample has roughly 200,000 distinct CDR3 sequences; around 6.9% occur once, and the top ten carry 1.9%. General study points: Out-of-frame alpha sequences common to twins were enriched for low generation probability. Within cord blood, abundant beta clonotypes carried fewer insertions, but memory repertoires showed no such trend. Invariant MAIT and iNKT cells could partly confound zero-insertion analyses.

These data were likewise used in another study, on yellow fever vaccine responses in identical twins.

Sequenced input: memory (CD45RO+) T cells sorted from blood. The chain has TRBV5-5 and TRBJ2-7, with no clear D. The clonotype originates from a woman younger than 30 in good health. The CDR3 protein is CASSSSRTGAYYEQYF. CDR3 sequence (DNA): TGTGCCAGCAGCTCCTCTAGGACGGGCGCCTACTACGAGCAGTACTTC.